The following is a T cell receptor beta chain sequence with its context. Its antigen is currently unknown. This entry is derived from a study of OX40 agonist ivuxolimab in advanced cancers. Study-wide context: Ivuxolimab is a fully human IgG2 antibody that activates OX40 (CD134).

Study-level results: The study did not work out the antigen specificity of the expanded peripheral T cells.

The CDR3 spans 13 residues. Looked up from germline, CDR1 is KGHSH and CDR2 is LQKENI. V was clipped by 6 bases and J by 4 bases, with 12 bases between them. Clones were sequenced by immunoSEQ multiplex PCR, and TCRdb holds only the in-frame ones, with some missing. Here the sample spans roughly 32,000 clones, 80% to 90% being singletons. This receptor was obtained from an adult with an advanced solid tumor such as melanoma, head and neck, liver or kidney cancer. The chain uses TRBV18 and TRBJ1-1, with D perhaps matching TRBD1 (6 bases). This sample comprised CD4+ or CD8+ T cells sorted from blood, obtained in a trial of the OX40 agonist ivuxolimab. CDR3 residues: CASSQGRSTEAFF. The CDR3 DNA reads TGTGCCAGCTCCCAGGGGCGTAGCACTGAAGCTTTCTTT.